This passage covers 15 T cell receptor beta chains from one sample sequenced in a study of cytomegalovirus exposure and HLA in healthy donors (dated by TCRdb to the late 2010s). The library was made by the immunoSEQ multiplex PCR assay. The multiplex PCR relied on a mix of 60 forward primers for TCR Vbeta segments and 13 reverse primers for TCR Jbeta segments. The clones in this table, taken by TCRdb from immuneACCESS, are in-frame only. Not every clone is retained; where verified, under half of the shortfall comes from an unresolved V gene, and the cause of the rest is unknown. The sample table contains 110,000 or so clones; only one count was recorded for about 74% of them. 2% to 3% of the sample is held by the ten biggest clonotypes. The sample taken for sequencing was PBMCs. The receptors derive from a female donor in good health and CMV-seronegative.

The CDR3 sequence is CASSLRQGYEQYF. The CDR3 DNA sequence: TGTGCCAGCAGCTTAAGGCAGGGTTACGAGCAGTACTTC. The chain combines TRBV7-2 with TRBJ2-5; perhaps TRBD1 as D (5 bases). The J call could be wrong; TRBJ2-7 is a better fit for the DNA end. The CDR3 totals 13 residues. Germline loops: CDR1 SGHTA, CDR2 FQGNSA.

This chain connects TRBV19 to TRBJ1-5, with D possibly TRBD1 on 6 matching bases. Trimming removed 4 bases from V and 0 bases from J, with 19 bases in between. Germline CDR1 reads LNHDA; CDR2 reads SQIVND (reference sequence). The CDR3 covers 18 residues. The CDR3 DNA reads as TGTGCCAGTAGTACCCGCAGACAGGTTCTTCTTAGCAATCAGCCCCAGCATTTT. It codes for CASSTRRQVLLSNQPQHF.

This chain connects TRBV6-5 to TRBJ1-5; 7 bases are shared with TRBD1. Trimming at V came to 9 bases and at J to 4 bases, leaving 6 bases not matched to a gene. In germline, CDR1 is MNHEY, CDR2 SVGAGI. This CDR3 contains 13 residues. The CDR3 region is CASRQGGNQPQHF. The CDR3 region has the DNA TGTGCCAGTAGGCAGGGGGGAAATCAGCCCCAGCATTTT.

CDR3 sequence (DNA): TGCGCCAGCAGTGAGTTCGGACAGGGTGTTTCACCCCTCCACTTT. Protein product: CASSEFGQGVSPLHF. The V and J genes are TRBV10-1 and TRBJ1-6; the match to TRBD1 covers 8 bases. Germline CDR1 and CDR2: WNHNN and SYGVQD (reference sequence). This CDR3 spans 15 amino acids. Trimming removed 1 base from V and 9 bases from J; junction bases left unmatched: 5.

A single count supports this clone. The chain carries TRBV10-3 and TRBJ2-7; 7 positions match TRBD1. The J segment lost 3 bases and the V segment lost 3 bases, leaving 5 bases of the junction unmatched. Germline CDR1 ENHRY, CDR2 SYGVKD. This CDR3 comprises 14 residues. CDR3 DNA sequence: TGTGCCATCAGTGACAAGACAGGGAACTACGAGCAGTACTTC. This gives the protein CAISDKTGNYEQYF.

The J gene is TRBJ2-5, the V gene TRBV2, with 8 bases lining up with TRBD1. This CDR3 spans 18 amino acids. The germline V gene encodes CDR1 SNHLY and CDR2 FYNNEI. The V and J ends lost 6 bases and 0 bases, in that order; junction bases with no gene match: 15. The CDR3: CASSEQKGDRSYQETQYF. DNA for the CDR3: TGTGCCAGCAGCGAGCAAAAGGGGGACAGGTCGTACCAAGAGACCCAGTACTTC.

The chain joins TRBV7-6 to TRBJ2-7; D is ambiguous. Germline-derived CDR1 and CDR2 are SGHVS and FNYEAQ. The CDR3 is made up of 13 amino acids. V was pared by 1 base and J by 1 base, with 5 bases between. The DNA of the CDR3 is TGTGCCAGCAGCTTAGACAGATCCTACGAGCAGTACTTC. Amino acid sequence: CASSLDRSYEQYF.

A single count supports this clone. The CDR3 DNA reads as TGTGCCAGCAGCAAAAGTGGGCCTTACGAGCAGTACTTC. Encoded protein: CASSKSGPYEQYF. V gene TRBV21-1 combines with J gene TRBJ2-7; the table's D call of TRBD1 was not tested on the DNA. TRBV21-1 is a recognized pseudogene. This CDR3 has 13 residues.

The chain joins TRBV7-9 to TRBJ1-2; no clear D gene. Germline V gene data show CDR1 as SEHNR and CDR2 as FQNEAQ (reference sequence). Trimming removed 6 bases at V and 5 bases at J, with 16 bases between. CDR3 length: 14 residues. The CDR3 spells CASREETPTYGYTF. For the CDR3, the DNA is TGTGCCAGCAGAGAGGAGACCCCCACGTATGGCTACACCTTC.

The chain links TRBV5-1 to TRBJ2-2, with D possibly TRBD1 on 6 matching bases. Germline lookup yields CDR1 SGHRS and CDR2 YFSETQ. Trimming left V 0 bases short and J 5 bases short, with 11 bases between. The CDR3 extends over 15 amino acids. CDR3 loop: CASSLGGQITGELFF. The CDR3 nucleotides are TGCGCCAGCAGCTTGGGTGGACAGATTACCGGGGAGCTGTTTTTT.

This chain uses TRBV7-2 with TRBJ1-1; 8 positions match TRBD1. The CDR3 sequence is 14 residues long. The J segment lost 4 bases and the V segment lost 5 bases, leaving 6 bases of the junction unmatched. The V gene's germline CDR1 is SGHTA and CDR2 FQGNSA. The CDR3 region is CASSRDRGPTEAFF. CDR3 DNA: TGTGCCAGCAGCCGAGACAGGGGCCCCACTGAAGCTTTCTTT. The full variable domain, completed using reference TRBV7-2 and TRBJ1-1, is GAGVSQSPSNKVTEKGKDVELRCDPISGHTALYWYRQSLGQGLEFLIYFQGNSAPDKSGLPSDRFSAERTGGSVSTLTIQRTQQEDSAVYLCASSRDRGPTEAFFGQGTRLTVV.

The CDR3 nucleotides are TGTGCCAGCAGTTACTTCTCTGAGACCTACGAGCAGTACTTC. As protein: CASSYFSETYEQYF. The chain has TRBV6-6 and TRBJ2-7, with D hard to call. This CDR3 has 14 amino acids. The V end was cut by 1 base, the J end by 2 bases, with 9 bases between. Looked up from germline, CDR1 is MNHNY and CDR2 is SVGAGI (reference sequence).

The chain couples TRBV30 to TRBJ1-5, with 10 bases that match TRBD1. The V gene end was trimmed by 3 bases and the J gene end by 7 bases; junction bases not matched to a gene: 3. This CDR3 contains 13 residues. Germline assignment: CDR1 GTSNPN and CDR2 SVGIG (reference sequence). CDR3: CAWRGQGLQPQHF. The DNA for the CDR3 is TGTGCCTGGAGGGGACAGGGGCTCCAGCCCCAGCATTTT. The whole variable domain, filled in from reference TRBV30 and TRBJ1-5, reads SQTIHQWPATLVQPVGSPLSLECTVEGTSNPNLYWYRQAAGRGLQLLFYSVGIGQISSEVPQNLSASRPQDRQFILSSKKLLLSDSGFYLCAWRGQGLQPQHFGDGTRLSIL.

The chain joins TRBV5-1 to TRBJ2-5; TRBD1 is a possible D gene (5 bases). Near its end, the DNA agrees better with TRBJ2-7, so the J call may be wrong. This CDR3 has 14 residues. Germline loops: CDR1 SGHRS, CDR2 YFSETQ. CDR3 residues: CASSLGGNSYEQYF. The CDR3 DNA reads as TGCGCCAGCAGCTTGGGGGGCAACTCCTACGAGCAGTACTTC.

V and J are TRBV5-3 and TRBJ2-7; D is perhaps TRBD2 (7 bases). TRBV5-3 is classed as an ORF, of uncertain function. The CDR3 is 15 amino acids. V was trimmed by 0 bases and J by 0 bases, leaving 10 bases between them. The CDR3 protein is CARSLGGGASYEQYF. The CDR3, as DNA: TGTGCCAGAAGCTTGGGTGGGGGGGCCTCCTACGAGCAGTACTTC.